A selection of T cell receptor beta chains follows, all from one sample in a study of shared clonotypes between healthy human individuals. The repertoire was sequenced with immunoSEQ multiplex PCR; TCRdb's copy has only in-frame clones and lacks some. Of about 2.3 million clones detected, 80% to 95% appear once; the ten largest clones hold roughly 0.34%. The sample consisted of naive CD4+ T cells from PBMCs. The receptors derive from a man aged 18 to 30 in good health. Some clones in this sample may be carry-over from other donors' samples. Both conserved end residues are part of each CDR3. Fields, in order: clone size, D gene, J gene, V gene, CDR3 protein, CDR3 DNA. D genes are given only for firm matches. Size tells how often a clone was seen (once, few, many) or the class of an expanded clone, and some rows leave it out.

.,.,TRBJ1-2,TRBV10-3,CAISGRYGYTF,TGTGCCATCAGTGGACGGTATGGCTACACCTTC
.,.,TRBJ2-7,TRBV5-1,CASSLADGYEQYF,TGCGCCAGCAGCTTGGCAGACGGCTACGAGCAGTACTTC
.,.,TRBJ2-2,TRBV5-1,CASSSGHIITGELFF,TGCGCCAGCAGCTCTGGACACATTATCACCGGGGAGCTGTTTTTT
.,TRBD2,TRBJ2-2,TRBV29-1,CSVAGAGGITGELFF,TGCAGCGTTGCTGGAGCGGGAGGTATCACCGGGGAGCTGTTTTTT
.,.,TRBJ1-1,TRBV18,CASTSVGGNTEAFF,TGTGCCAGCACATCCGTGGGGGGAAACACTGAAGCTTTCTTT
.,.,TRBJ2-1,TRBV19,CASSPPRGYNEQFF,TGTGCCAGTAGTCCCCCCCGGGGATACAATGAGCAGTTCTTC
.,.,TRBJ2-2,TRBV5-1,CASSLGSGELFF,TGCGCCAGCAGCTTGGGATCAGGGGAGCTGTTTTTT
.,TRBD1,TRBJ1-1,TRBV28,CASSPRQGSTEAFF,TGTGCCAGCAGTCCTAGACAGGGTTCCACTGAAGCTTTCTTT
.,.,TRBJ2-4,TRBV21-1,CASSKAAVRLVQYF,TGTGCCAGCAGCAAAGCGGCAGTCCGACTCGTTCAGTACTTC
.,TRBD1,TRBJ2-5,TRBV7-9,CASSFGQGIETQYF,TGTGCCAGCAGCTTTGGACAGGGGATAGAGACCCAGTACTTC
.,TRBD1,TRBJ2-5,TRBV19,CASSITGGGGETQYF,TGTGCCAGTAGTATTACAGGGGGCGGCGGAGAGACCCAGTACTTC
.,.,TRBJ1-4,TRBV4-3,CASSQEPPGGKLFF,TGCGCCAGCAGCCAAGAACCTCCGGGAGGGAAACTGTTTTTT
.,.,TRBJ1-5,TRBV6-1,CASSAIARSNQPQHF,TGTGCCAGCAGTGCTATTGCGAGAAGCAATCAGCCCCAGCATTTT
.,.,TRBJ2-2,TRBV29-1,CSVEEGKINTGELFF,TGCAGCGTTGAAGAAGGGAAAATTAACACCGGGGAGCTGTTTTTT
.,TRBD1,TRBJ2-6,TRBV28,CASTSGTGGPGANVLTF,TGTGCCAGCACCTCCGGGACAGGGGGTCCTGGGGCCAACGTCCTGACTTTC
.,.,TRBJ2-3,TRBV27,CASTRGGTDTQYF,TGTGCCAGCACTCGCGGCGGGACAGATACGCAGTATTTT
.,TRBD2,TRBJ2-7,TRBV2,CASTPGTSPYEQYF,TGTGCCAGCACCCCCGGGACTAGTCCGTACGAGCAGTACTTC
.,TRBD2,TRBJ2-1,TRBV11-2,CASSWGGTNYNEQFF,TGTGCCAGCAGTTGGGGGGGGACTAACTACAATGAGCAGTTCTTC
once,.,TRBJ2-7,TRBV28,CASSFNLRVGSYEQYF,TGTGCCAGCAGTTTCAATTTAAGGGTTGGCTCCTACGAGCAGTACTTC
.,.,TRBJ2-7,TRBV29-1,CSVARGLSYEQYF,TGCAGCGTTGCAAGGGGCCTTTCCTACGAGCAGTACTTC
.,.,TRBJ2-7,TRBV5-1,CASSFLQGTAYEQYF,TGCGCCAGCAGCTTCCTACAGGGTACGGCCTACGAGCAGTACTTC
.,.,TRBJ1-4,TRBV7-2,CASSLGGTTNEKLFF,TGTGCCAGCAGCTTAGGAGGGACGACTAATGAAAAACTGTTTTTT
.,.,TRBJ1-5,TRBV28,CASTRLKNSNQPQHF,TGTGCCAGCACCCGACTCAAAAATAGCAATCAGCCCCAGCATTTT
.,TRBD1,TRBJ2-6,TRBV4-1,CASSQGRQGSGANVLTF,TGCGCCAGCAGCCAAGGGAGACAGGGCTCTGGGGCCAACGTCCTGACTTTC
.,.,TRBJ2-7,TRBV5-1,CASSNGGGYNNEQYF,TGCGCCAGCAGCAACGGTGGGGGCTATAATAACGAGCAGTACTTC
few,.,TRBJ1-1,TRBV2,CASSGFAEAFF,TGTGCCAGCTCTGGTTTTGCTGAAGCTTTCTTT
once,TRBD1,TRBJ1-3,TRBV5-5,CASSRTGDSGNTIYF,TGTGCCAGCAGCAGGACAGGGGATTCTGGAAACACCATATATTTT
.,.,TRBJ2-1,TRBV7-9,CASATGTWSYNEQFF,TGTGCCAGCGCTACCGGGACGTGGTCCTACAATGAGCAGTTCTTC
.,.,TRBJ1-1,TRBV15,CATSSGVLGARAEAFF,TGTGCCACCAGCTCCGGGGTTCTGGGGGCGAGGGCTGAAGCTTTCTTT
.,TRBD2,TRBJ2-7,TRBV28,CASKTPSGSSEQYF,TGTGCCAGCAAGACCCCTAGCGGGAGCAGCGAGCAGTACTTC
.,.,TRBJ1-2,TRBV6-1,CASSEGLHLGYTF,TGTGCCAGCAGCGAGGGTTTACACCTTGGCTACACCTTC
.,.,TRBJ2-5,TRBV28,CASLEQAQETQYF,TGTGCCAGCCTCGAACAAGCCCAAGAGACCCAGTACTTC
.,.,TRBJ1-2,TRBV28,CASTYEGVVYGYTF,TGTGCCAGCACCTACGAGGGGGTAGTATATGGCTACACCTTC
.,.,TRBJ1-2,TRBV19,CASRSGTRLFGYTF,TGTGCCAGTAGATCCGGGACACGTCTGTTTGGCTACACCTTC
.,TRBD2,TRBJ2-7,TRBV27,CASSLAGRGYEQYF,TGTGCCAGCAGTTTAGCCGGGAGGGGGTACGAGCAGTACTTC
few,.,TRBJ1-2,TRBV28,CASSTLGGGRPYGYTF,TGTGCCAGCAGTACCCTAGGGGGGGGACGCCCCTATGGCTACACCTTC
once,.,TRBJ2-2,TRBV2,CASSVLGADTGELFF,TGTGCCAGCAGTGTTTTGGGGGCGGACACCGGGGAGCTGTTTTTT
.,.,TRBJ2-1,TRBV18,CASSPPSTPGNEQFF,TGTGCCAGCTCACCACCCTCTACACCTGGGAATGAGCAGTTCTTC
.,TRBD1,TRBJ2-3,TRBV28,CASGRVSTGGLSTDTQYF,TGTGCCAGCGGGAGGGTCTCTACAGGGGGCCTTAGCACAGATACGCAGTATTTT
.,.,TRBJ1-3,TRBV10-3,CAISGGNTIYF,TGTGCCATCAGTGGCGGAAACACCATATATTTT
.,.,TRBJ1-5,TRBV6-1,CASSEGVNQPQHF,TGTGCCAGCAGTGAAGGTGTCAATCAGCCCCAGCATTTT
.,.,TRBJ2-2,TRBV11-3,CASSLGATADTGELFF,TGTGCCAGCAGCTTAGGTGCTACAGCAGACACCGGGGAGCTGTTTTTT
.,.,TRBJ2-5,TRBV5-1,CASSLEAGSETQYF,TGCGCCAGCAGCTTGGAAGCCGGGTCAGAGACCCAGTACTTC
.,TRBD2,TRBJ2-7,TRBV19,CASSGWTSGSYEQYF,TGTGCCAGTAGTGGGTGGACTAGCGGCTCCTACGAGCAGTACTTC
.,.,TRBJ1-1,TRBV5-1,CASSRHNLEAPTEAFF,TGCGCCAGCAGCCGCCACAATTTAGAGGCTCCCACTGAAGCTTTCTTT
.,.,TRBJ2-7,TRBV5-1,CASSLPQAYEQYF,TGCGCCAGCAGCTTGCCTCAGGCATACGAGCAGTACTTC
.,TRBD1,TRBJ1-1,TRBV6-1,CASSLGQWNTEAFF,TGTGCCAGCAGCTTGGGACAGTGGAACACTGAAGCTTTCTTT
.,.,TRBJ2-1,TRBV6-1,CASSLTVYNEQFF,TGTGCCAGCAGCCTGACAGTATACAATGAGCAGTTCTTC
once,.,TRBJ2-3,TRBV19,CASSNRVDTQYF,TGTGCCAGTAGTAACAGGGTAGATACGCAGTATTTT
.,.,TRBJ1-3,TRBV7-9,CASVRISGNTIYF,TGTGCCAGCGTCCGAATCTCTGGAAACACCATATATTTT
.,.,TRBJ2-7,TRBV2,CASSEALLSGSEQYF,TGTGCCAGCAGTGAAGCGCTTCTGTCAGGGTCCGAGCAGTACTTC
.,TRBD2,TRBJ2-1,TRBV10-1,CASSAAPGREGLQEQFF,TGCGCCAGCAGTGCCGCCCCGGGGCGGGAGGGCCTACAGGAGCAGTTCTTC
.,.,TRBJ2-3,TRBV25-1,CASSVVATDTQYF,TGTGCCAGCAGTGTAGTAGCCACAGATACGCAGTATTTT